This TCR beta chain was obtained from a study of blood T cells in healthy people across ages. Points from the study as a whole: Unsorted PBMC material precluded a definitive naive versus antigen-experienced comparison. TCR beta diversity tracked closely with naive T cell percentage.

With a J-beta primer mix and a sample-barcoded 5' primer, a second PCR ran about 6 to 11 cycles. Each TCR beta cDNA got a 12-nucleotide random molecular identifier. Each CDR3 protein gets one entry after TCRdb re-called the 5' RACE reads with MiXCR. The table lists some 1.5 million distinct CDR3 sequences, about 28% of them singletons, with 7.7% in the top ten. The V segment lost 4 bases and the J segment 11 bases; nucleotides outside the gene matches: 16. The V gene's germline CDR1 is LNHNV and CDR2 YYDKDF (reference sequence). The CDR3 contains 15 residues. Healthy individuals of Caucasian origin from Russia, aged roughly 6 to 100, served as donors. Comment on this clonotype: Its antigen remains unknown.

The chain combines TRBV15 with TRBJ2-5; 7 bases line up with TRBD1. This receptor was taken from a woman aged 25 to 39 in good health. The sample comprised blood. CDR3 protein: CATSIAGGSYNEQYF. The CDR3 nucleotides are TGTGCCACCAGCATAGCAGGGGGATCCTACAATGAGCAGTACTTC.